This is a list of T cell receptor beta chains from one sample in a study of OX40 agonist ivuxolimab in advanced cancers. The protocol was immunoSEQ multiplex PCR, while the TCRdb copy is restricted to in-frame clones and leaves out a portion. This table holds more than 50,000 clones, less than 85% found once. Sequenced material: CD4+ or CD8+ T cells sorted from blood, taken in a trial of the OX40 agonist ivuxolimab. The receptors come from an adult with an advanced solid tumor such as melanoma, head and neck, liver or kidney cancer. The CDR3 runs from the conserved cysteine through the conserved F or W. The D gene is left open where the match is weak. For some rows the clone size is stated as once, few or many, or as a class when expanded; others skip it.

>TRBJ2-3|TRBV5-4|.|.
CASSSEARSVTDTQYF
TGTGCCAGCAGCTCCGAGGCCAGGTCTGTCACAGATACGCAGTATTTT
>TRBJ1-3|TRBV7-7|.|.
CASSPGPGNTIYF
TGTGCCAGCAGCCCGGGACCTGGAAACACCATATATTTT
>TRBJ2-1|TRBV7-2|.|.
CASSLGTGRGVYNEQFF
TGTGCCAGCAGCTTAGGGACAGGGAGGGGCGTCTACAATGAGCAGTTCTTC
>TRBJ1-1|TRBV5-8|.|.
CASSEYGNTEAFF
TGTGCCAGCAGCGAATACGGGAACACTGAAGCTTTCTTT
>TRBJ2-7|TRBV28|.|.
CASSPEGTVFKQYF
TGTGCCAGCAGCCCAGAGGGGACGGTCTTCAAGCAGTACTTC
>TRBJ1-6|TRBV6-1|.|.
CASRWKGGNSPLHF
TGTGCCAGCAGGTGGAAGGGAGGCAATTCACCCCTCCACTTT
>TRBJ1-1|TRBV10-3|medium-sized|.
CASRPGPPRDTEAFF
TGTGCCTCCCGACCGGGACCCCCGCGGGACACTGAAGCTTTCTTT
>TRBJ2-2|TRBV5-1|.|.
CASSLLRGLNTGELFF
TGCGCCAGCAGCTTGCTCCGAGGGCTGAACACCGGGGAGCTGTTTTTT
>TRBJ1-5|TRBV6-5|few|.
CASRKTGLNQPQHF
TGTGCCAGCAGAAAAACAGGACTCAATCAGCCCCAGCATTTT
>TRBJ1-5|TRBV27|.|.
CASSNRREGRQPQHF
TGTGCCAGCAGTAACAGGAGGGAGGGTCGTCAGCCCCAGCATTTT
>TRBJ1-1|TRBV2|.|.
CASSYGRGRTEAFF
TGTGCCAGCAGTTACGGACGGGGGCGGACTGAAGCTTTCTTT
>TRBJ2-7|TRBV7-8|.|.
CASSLGLLGSLLSDEQYF
TGTGCCAGCAGCTTAGGCTTGCTCGGGAGCCTCTTGTCCGACGAGCAGTACTTC
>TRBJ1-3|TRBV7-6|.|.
CASSLYTRGPTGNTIYF
TGTGCCAGCAGCTTATATACTCGGGGACCTACTGGAAACACCATATATTTT
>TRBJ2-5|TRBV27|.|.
CASSFLGLEETQYF
TGTGCCAGCAGTTTTTTGGGGTTAGAAGAGACCCAGTACTTC
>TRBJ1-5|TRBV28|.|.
CASSLRGPQHF
TGTGCCAGCAGTCTTAGGGGGCCCCAGCATTTT
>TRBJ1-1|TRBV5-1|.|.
CASSLDRGAGAFF
TGCGCCAGCAGCTTGGATAGGGGCGCGGGGGCTTTCTTT
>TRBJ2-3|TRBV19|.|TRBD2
CASSRLAGVTTDTQYF
TGTGCCAGTAGTAGACTAGCGGGAGTGACCACAGATACGCAGTATTTT
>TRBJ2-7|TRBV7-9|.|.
CASSFGNF
TGTGCCAGCAGCTTCGGTAACTTC
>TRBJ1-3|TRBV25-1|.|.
CASSPPGSGNTIYF
TGTGCCAGCAGTCCCCCAGGGTCAGGAAACACCATATATTTT
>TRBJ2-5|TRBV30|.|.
CAWSRLTQYF
TGTGCCTGGAGTCGTCTAACCCAGTACTTC
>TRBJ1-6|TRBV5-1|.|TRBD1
CASSPGGDRVGSPLHF
TGCGCCAGCAGCCCCGGCGGGGACAGGGTCGGGTCACCCCTCCACTTT
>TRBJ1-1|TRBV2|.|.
CAVRLNTEAFF
TGTGCCGTTCGACTGAACACTGAAGCTTTCTTT
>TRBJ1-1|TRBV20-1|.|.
CSAKGTEAFF
TGCAGTGCTAAGGGCACTGAAGCTTTCTTT
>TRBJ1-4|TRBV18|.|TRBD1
CASSTRTGAEEKLFF
TGTGCCAGCTCAACCCGGACAGGGGCAGAAGAAAAACTGTTTTTT
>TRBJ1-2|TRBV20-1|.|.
CSARGIPGYTF
TGCAGTGCTAGGGGTATACCAGGCTACACCTTC
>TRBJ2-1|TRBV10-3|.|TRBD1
CAINGDRGESYNEQFF
TGTGCCATCAACGGGGACAGGGGGGAATCCTACAATGAGCAGTTCTTC
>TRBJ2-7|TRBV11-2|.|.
CASSLQGAQYF
TGTGCCAGCAGCTTACAGGGAGCGCAGTACTTC
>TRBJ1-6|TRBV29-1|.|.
CSVRDTTFNSPLHF
TGCAGCGTAAGAGACACCACTTTTAATTCACCCCTCCACTTT
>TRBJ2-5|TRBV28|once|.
CASSSLAAGGAAQYF
TGTGCCAGCAGTTCACTAGCGGCAGGGGGTGCAGCCCAGTACTTC
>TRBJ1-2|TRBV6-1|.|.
CASSEVGRTNYGYTF
TGTGCCAGCAGTGAAGTTGGGAGAACTAACTATGGCTACACCTTC
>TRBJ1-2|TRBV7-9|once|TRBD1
CASSLERDRGRGYTF
TGTGCCAGCAGCTTAGAACGGGACAGGGGGCGAGGCTACACCTTC
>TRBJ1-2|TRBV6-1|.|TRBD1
CASSDAGTGFGYTF
TGTGCCAGCAGTGATGCCGGGACAGGGTTCGGCTACACCTTC
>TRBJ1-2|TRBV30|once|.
CAWSDRVGYTF
TGTGCCTGGAGTGACAGGGTTGGCTACACCTTC
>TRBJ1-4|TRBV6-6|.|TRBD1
CASRSTIGTGSEKLFF
TGTGCCAGCAGGTCTACGATAGGGACAGGGAGTGAAAAACTGTTTTTT
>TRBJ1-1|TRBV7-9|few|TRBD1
CASSLGQGEAFF
TGTGCCAGCAGCTTAGGACAGGGGGAGGCTTTCTTT
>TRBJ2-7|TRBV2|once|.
CASSVGQTGTYEQYF
TGTGCCAGCAGTGTGGGGCAGACAGGTACCTACGAGCAGTACTTC
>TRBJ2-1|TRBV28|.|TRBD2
CASRPPRERLANEQFF
TGTGCCAGCAGGCCCCCCCGGGAACGACTAGCCAATGAGCAGTTCTTC
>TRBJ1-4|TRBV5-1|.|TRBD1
CASSFVDRASLAGEKLFF
TGCGCCAGCAGCTTCGTTGACAGGGCTTCCCTGGCGGGTGAAAAACTGTTTTTT
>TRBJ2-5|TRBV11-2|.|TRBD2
CASSPGLAGGGETQYF
TGTGCCAGCAGCCCGGGACTAGCGGGGGGTGGGGAGACCCAGTACTTC
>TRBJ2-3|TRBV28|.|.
CATRGSTDTQYF
TGTGCCACCCGGGGTAGCACAGATACGCAGTATTTT
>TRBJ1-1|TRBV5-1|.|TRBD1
CASSLGTGTSTEAFF
TGCGCCAGCAGCTTGGGGACAGGGACTTCCACTGAAGCTTTCTTT
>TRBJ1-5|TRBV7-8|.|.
CASSWWQQGKPQHF
TGTGCCAGCAGCTGGTGGCAGCAAGGAAAGCCCCAGCATTTT
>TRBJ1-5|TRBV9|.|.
CASSASGYSNQPQHF
TGTGCCAGCAGCGCCTCAGGGTATAGCAATCAGCCCCAGCATTTT
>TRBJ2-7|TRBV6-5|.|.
CASTRGRSYEQYF
TGTGCCAGCACCAGGGGCAGATCCTACGAGCAGTACTTC
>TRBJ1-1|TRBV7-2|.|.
CASRPSLNTEAFF
TGTGCCAGCAGGCCCTCGTTGAACACTGAAGCTTTCTTT
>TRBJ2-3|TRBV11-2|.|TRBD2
CASSFHGSGGGTDTQYF
TGTGCCAGCAGCTTCCACGGCAGCGGGGGGGGCACAGATACGCAGTATTTT
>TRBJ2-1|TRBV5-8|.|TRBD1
CASRTGTYNEQFF
TGTGCCAGCAGGACAGGGACGTACAATGAGCAGTTCTTC
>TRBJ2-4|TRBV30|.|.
CAWSGQVLAKNIQYF
TGTGCCTGGAGTGGACAGGTTTTAGCCAAAAACATTCAGTACTTC
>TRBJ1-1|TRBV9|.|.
CASSSRMNTEAFF
TGTGCCAGCAGCAGTCGGATGAACACTGAAGCTTTCTTT
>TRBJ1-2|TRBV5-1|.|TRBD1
CASSSGQQGGYTF
TGCGCCAGCAGCTCGGGACAGCAGGGTGGCTACACCTTC
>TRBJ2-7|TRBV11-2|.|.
CASRGQPNSYEQYF
TGTGCCAGCCGAGGACAGCCGAACTCCTACGAGCAGTACTTC
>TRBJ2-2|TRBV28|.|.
CASSLSTGELFF
TGTGCCAGCAGTTTGTCCACCGGGGAGCTGTTTTTT
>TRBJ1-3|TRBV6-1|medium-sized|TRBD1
CASRWDRGLVNTIYF
TGTGCCAGCAGGTGGGACAGGGGGTTAGTCAACACCATATATTTT
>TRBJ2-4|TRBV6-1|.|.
CASKGVGENIQYF
TGTGCCAGCAAAGGGGTAGGCGAAAACATTCAGTACTTC
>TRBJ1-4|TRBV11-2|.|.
CASSPTATNEKLFF
TGTGCCAGCAGCCCCACGGCAACTAATGAAAAACTGTTTTTT